This T cell receptor beta chain was observed in a study of blood T cell repertoires in COVID-19. Study in general: The samples span acute and convalescent COVID-19 from the United States, Italy and Spain. T cells, B-cell-depleted T cells, or PBMCs supplied cDNA or gDNA.

Per the original data handling: Nucleated cell counts were estimated from reference gene primer amplification. Method: immunoSEQ multiplex PCR; TCRdb's copy keeps in-frame clones and lacks some. That table furnishes V, J and clone size, whereas the DNA furnished D and trimming. The table lists 110,000 or so clones, 75% to 90% of them singletons. The CDR3 spans 17 residues. V was clipped by 4 bases and J by 9 bases; unmatched bases: 20. Germline assignment: CDR1 MGHRA and CDR2 YSYEKL. The specimen sequenced was peripheral blood. The chain joins TRBV4-1 to TRBJ1-1, with 7 bases lining up with TRBD1. This clonotype originated in a woman aged 45 to 65 with acute or convalescent COVID-19. The CDR3 DNA is TGCGCCAGCAGCCCACGAAGGGGGCTGACACACCAGCTTCAAGCTTTCTTT. It specifies CASSPRRGLTHQLQAFF.